A single sample is the source of the 29 T cell receptor beta chains below, sequenced in a study of PD-L1 blockade in urothelial cancer. Produced via immunoSEQ multiplex PCR; TCRdb's table is partial and in-frame only. The sample shows about 91,000 clones, 85% to 95% of them seen only once. The sample was PBMCs, taken around atezolizumab (anti-PD-L1) treatment. The origin of the receptors is a man aged 55 to 70 with urothelial cancer.

This clone came up once. The chain couples TRBV5-1 to TRBJ1-5; tentative D call: TRBD1 (5 bases). The V and J ends lost 1 base and 6 bases respectively, with 11 bases between them. The CDR3 has 14 residues. The V gene's germline CDR1 is SGHRS and CDR2 YFSETQ. Here the CDR3 DNA reads TGCGCCAGCAGCTTGTCCGGGGGTGGTCAGCCCCAGCATTTT. Amino acids: CASSLSGGGQPQHF.

The sample holds a few counts of this clone. V gene TRBV2 combines with J gene TRBJ2-5, with 7 bases lining up with TRBD1. CDR3 length: 13 residues. Losses at the gene ends were 8 bases for V and 3 bases for J; bases not matched to a gene: 6. The germline CDR1 and CDR2 sequences are SNHLY and FYNNEI. The CDR3 region is CASYGTEEETQYF. The CDR3 DNA sequence: TGTGCCAGCTACGGGACAGAAGAAGAGACCCAGTACTTC.

This sequence joins TRBV28 and TRBJ2-7; 7 nucleotides line up with TRBD1. The CDR3 spans 18 residues. Germline assignment: CDR1 MDHEN and CDR2 SYDVKM. V lost 3 bases, J lost 5 bases, and 19 bases stayed unmatched. Written as DNA, the CDR3 is TGTGCCAGCAGTTTTATCTCCAATAACAGGGGAATGAAGGACGAGCAGTACTTC. It translates to CASSFISNNRGMKDEQYF.

The J gene is TRBJ2-7, the V gene TRBV7-9, with D perhaps TRBD2 (6 bases). Germline CDR1 is SEHNR and CDR2 is FQNEAQ (reference sequence). V lost 5 bases and J 4 bases, leaving 18 bases between the germline ends. The CDR3 runs to 15 residues. CDR3 in DNA: TGTGCCAGCAGCAGAAGCGCGGGGTGGTCATACGAGCAGTACTTC. It encodes CASSRSAGWSYEQYF.

The chain links TRBV2 to TRBJ2-1, with a tentative D call TRBD2 (5 bases). Germline lookup yields CDR1 SNHLY and CDR2 FYNNEI. The CDR3 extends over 15 amino acids. V lost 1 base and J lost 3, with 10 bases in between. This CDR3 is CASSEGRVVYNEQFF. DNA of the CDR3: TGTGCCAGCAGTGAAGGGCGGGTGGTCTACAATGAGCAGTTCTTC.

The rearrangement joins TRBV11-2 to TRBJ1-1; tentatively, D is TRBD1 (6 bases). V lost 3 bases and J lost 5, with 16 bases in between. Germline CDR1 reads SGHAT; CDR2 reads FQNNGV. CDR3 size: 15 residues. CDR3 bases: TGTGCCAGCAGCTTGAACAGGGCTACAGGGACTGAAGCTTTCTTT. Translating gives CASSLNRATGTEAFF. Filled out from reference TRBV11-2 and TRBJ1-1, the complete variable domain reads EAGVAQSPRYKIIEKRQSVAFWCNPISGHATLYWYQQILGQGPKLLIQFQNNGVVDDSQLPKDRFSAERLKGVDSTLKIQPAKLEDSAVYLCASSLNRATGTEAFFGQGTRLTVV.

The chain couples TRBV4-1 to TRBJ1-6; the D gene is possibly TRBD1 (6 bases). This CDR3 is built from 18 residues. V dropped 3 bases and J dropped 8 bases, with 23 bases sitting between them. Germline V gene sequence: CDR1 MGHRA, CDR2 YSYEKL. CDR3 residues: CASSHEPTGSLLDSPLHF. The CDR3 coding sequence is TGCGCCAGCAGCCACGAACCTACAGGGTCCCTACTAGATTCACCCCTCCACTTT.

This clone appeared once. The chain has TRBV4-2 and TRBJ2-3; D ambiguous. The length of the CDR3 is 15 residues. Germline CDR1 and CDR2: LGHNA and YNFKEQ. The V gene lost 5 bases and the J gene lost 1 base, with 13 bases spanning the gap. The CDR3 coding sequence is TGTGCCAGCAGCAAGCGACTCCCCGGCACAGATACGCAGTATTTT. It translates to CASSKRLPGTDTQYF.

The V call is TRBV4-3, the J call TRBJ2-2; no firm D call. The length of the CDR3 is 14 residues. The ends were cut back, 0 bases at V and 3 bases at J, with 5 bases in the middle. Germline V gene lookup returns CDR1 LGHNA and CDR2 YSLEER. The CDR3 region is CASSQDSDTGELFF. CDR3 bases: TGCGCCAGCAGCCAAGATAGTGACACCGGGGAGCTGTTTTTT.

The rearrangement uses TRBV10-3 and TRBJ2-5; possible D gene TRBD2, 6 bases. Germline assignment: CDR1 ENHRY and CDR2 SYGVKD. The CDR3 has 11 amino acids. V was shortened by 10 bases and J by 4 bases, with 10 bases between the two germline ends. Here the CDR3 DNA reads TGTGCCAGCAGGAGGGCAGAGACCCAGTACTTC. Its translation is CASRRAETQYF.

This clone occurred a few times. V is TRBV7-2 and J is TRBJ1-3; weak D call: TRBD1 (6 bases). Trimming stripped 2 bases from V and 2 bases from J, with 13 bases between. Germline V lookup: CDR1 SGHTA, CDR2 FQGNSA. The CDR3 runs 16 residues. The CDR3 spells CASSLLGRGPGNTIYF. DNA for the CDR3: TGTGCCAGCAGCTTACTAGGCAGGGGACCTGGAAACACCATATATTTT.

The chain uses TRBV7-9 and TRBJ2-2, with D possibly matching TRBD2 (5 bases). This CDR3 has 13 residues. The germline CDR1 and CDR2 sequences are SEHNR and FQNEAQ (reference sequence). Trimming removed 7 bases at V and 5 bases at J, with 11 bases between. CDR3 protein: CASTTSRTGELFF. The CDR3 DNA reads TGTGCCAGCACCACTAGTCGAACCGGGGAGCTGTTTTTT.

The rearrangement joins TRBV5-1 to TRBJ2-1; 12 bases are a match to TRBD2. Germline CDR1 and CDR2: SGHRS and YFSETQ. V lost 0 bases, J lost 9 bases, and 4 bases stayed unmatched. The CDR3 runs to 15 residues. CDR3 coding DNA: TGCGCCAGCAGCTTGGCTTTACTAGCGGGGGGTGAGCAGTTCTTC. Translated: CASSLALLAGGEQFF.

The V call is TRBV6-1, the J call TRBJ1-5; 10 bases match TRBD1. After removal of 7 bases from V and 6 bases from J, the junction contained 9 bases not matched to a gene. The CDR3 has 15 residues. CDR1 MNHNS and CDR2 SASEGT come from the germline V gene. CDR3 amino acids: CASTRTGGGVQPQHF. In nucleotides, the CDR3 is TGTGCCAGCACGAGGACAGGGGGGGGTGTTCAGCCCCAGCATTTT.

The rearrangement joins TRBV29-1 to TRBJ2-1, with 13 bases fitting TRBD2. After removal of 6 bases from V and 0 bases from J, the junction contained 8 bases not matched to a gene. The CDR3 sequence is 17 residues long. Germline CDR1 reads SQVTM; CDR2 reads ANQGSEA. CDR3 sequence (DNA): TGCAGCGTGGCCGGGACTAGCGGGGTGAGCTCCTACAATGAGCAGTTCTTC. This translates into CSVAGTSGVSSYNEQFF.

V gene TRBV30 combines with J gene TRBJ2-7; TRBD2 matches 9 bases. The CDR3 runs 13 residues. Germline V gene data show CDR1 as GTSNPN and CDR2 as SVGIG (reference sequence). Trimming cost V 5 bases and J 3 bases; bases outside gene matches: 5. This CDR3 reads CAWGLATNYEQYF. Here the CDR3 DNA reads TGTGCCTGGGGACTAGCGACAAACTACGAGCAGTACTTC.

The chain is built from TRBV10-1 and TRBJ2-3; weak D call: TRBD2 (7 bases). Trimming took off 2 bases at V and 4 bases at J, with 13 bases between the two ends. The germline V gene encodes CDR1 WNHNN and CDR2 SYGVQD (reference sequence). The CDR3 runs 15 residues. The CDR3 sequence: CASSERGAPADTQYF. The CDR3 bases are TGCGCCAGCAGTGAGCGGGGGGCACCGGCAGATACGCAGTATTTT.

This clone was recorded many times. The chain carries TRBV30 and TRBJ1-1; no clear D gene. The V gene lost 4 bases and the J gene lost 2 bases, with 8 bases spanning the gap. CDR3 length: 12 amino acids. Per germline, CDR1 GTSNPN and CDR2 SVGIG (reference sequence). Here the CDR3 DNA reads TGTGCCTGGACTCGCGTCAACACTGAAGCTTTCTTT. Translating it yields CAWTRVNTEAFF.

The genes are TRBV5-1 and TRBJ2-3, with 8 bases fitting TRBD1. Germline CDR1 reads SGHRS; CDR2 reads YFSETQ. This CDR3 is 16 amino acids long. V lost 0 bases, J lost 6 bases, and 9 bases stayed unmatched. The CDR3 here is CASSLGGTGLRDTQYF. CDR3 bases: TGCGCCAGCAGCTTGGGCGGGACAGGTCTACGGGATACGCAGTATTTT.

The chain is built from TRBV13 and TRBJ1-1, with a possible D match to TRBD1 (6 bases). V dropped 5 bases and J dropped 10 bases, with 20 bases sitting between them. Germline V gene sequence: CDR1 PRHDT, CDR2 FYEKMQ (reference sequence). This CDR3 comprises 14 residues. This chain's CDR3 is CASSKGRGEGRAFF. In nucleotides, the CDR3 is TGTGCCAGCAGCAAGGGCAGGGGTGAGGGGCGAGCTTTCTTT.

The rearrangement uses TRBV7-2 and TRBJ2-3; TRBD2 matches at 10 bases. CDR3 size: 16 residues. Germline CDR1 is SGHTA and CDR2 is FQGNSA. Losses at the gene ends were 1 base for V and 1 base for J; bases not matched to a gene: 2. For the CDR3, the DNA is TGTGCCAGCAGCTTAGAGGGGACTAGCGGCACAGATACGCAGTATTTT. This gives the protein CASSLEGTSGTDTQYF.

V usage is TRBV25-1 and J usage is TRBJ2-5, with D possibly TRBD1 on 5 matching bases. This CDR3 comprises 14 residues. With 3 bases removed from V and 2 bases from J, the gap between germline ends came to 10 bases. Germline V CDR1 and CDR2: MGHDK, SYGVNS. CDR3 sequence reads: CASSDTQVQETQYF. In nucleotides, the CDR3 is TGTGCCAGCAGTGATACACAGGTTCAAGAGACCCAGTACTTC.

This clone was observed once. V is TRBV5-5 and J is TRBJ2-7; 9 bases map to TRBD1. CDR3 size: 14 residues. Trimming cost V 4 bases and J 3 bases; bases outside gene matches: 5. Per germline, CDR1 SGHKS and CDR2 YYEKEE (reference sequence). CDR3: CASSLRTGDYEQYF. The CDR3 nucleotides read TGTGCCAGCAGCCTCCGGACAGGGGACTACGAGCAGTACTTC.

The V and J genes are TRBV5-1 and TRBJ2-1, with 9 nucleotides matching TRBD2. The V gene's germline CDR1 is SGHRS and CDR2 YFSETQ. V lost 2 bases and J lost 8; bases outside the gene matches: 8. This CDR3 region has 15 residues. The CDR3 DNA is TGCGCCAGCAGCTTCCCAGCGGGAGGTGGCCATGAGCAGTTCTTC. Translation: CASSFPAGGGHEQFF.

The rearrangement joins TRBV5-1 to TRBJ1-1, with 9 bases matching TRBD1. The germline gives CDR1 SGHRS, CDR2 YFSETQ. This CDR3 has 16 residues. Trimming removed 0 bases from V and 1 base from J; junction bases left unmatched: 4. CDR3 in amino acids: CASSLVDRGGNTEAFF. The CDR3 coding sequence is TGCGCCAGCAGCTTGGTGGACAGGGGAGGGAACACTGAAGCTTTCTTT.

This chain joins TRBV14 and TRBJ1-5, with a weak D call TRBD1 (6 bases). The CDR3 covers 15 residues. From germline, CDR1 is SGHDN and CDR2 FVKESK. V was clipped by 0 bases and J by 4 bases, with 10 bases between them. In DNA, the CDR3 is TGTGCCAGCAGCCAAGAGGGGAGGGGGAATCAGCCCCAGCATTTT. Its protein is CASSQEGRGNQPQHF. Drawing the rest from reference TRBV14 and TRBJ1-5, the complete variable domain is EAGVTQFPSHSVIEKGQTVTLRCDPISGHDNLYWYRRVMGKEIKFLLHFVKESKQDESGMPNNRFLAERTGGTYSTLKVQPAELEDSGVYFCASSQEGRGNQPQHFGDGTRLSIL.

The rearrangement joins TRBV7-2 to TRBJ2-1; no clear D gene. The germline V gene encodes CDR1 SGHTA and CDR2 FQGNSA. Trimming removed 3 bases at V and 7 bases at J, with 7 bases between. The CDR3 loop spans 12 amino acids. In DNA form, the CDR3 reads TGTGCCAGCAGCTTCACGCGGAATGAGCAGTTCTTC. Its translation: CASSFTRNEQFF.

V usage is TRBV30 and J usage is TRBJ1-1, with D maybe TRBD1 (6 bases). This CDR3 is 15 amino acids long. Germline CDR1 GTSNPN, CDR2 SVGIG (reference sequence). Trimming took off 0 bases at V and 1 base at J, with 12 bases between the two ends. The CDR3 region is CAWSVFSTGNTEAFF. The CDR3 coding sequence is TGTGCCTGGAGTGTATTTTCGACAGGGAACACTGAAGCTTTCTTT.

The chain employs TRBV27 and TRBJ1-1; D not resolved. From germline, CDR1 is MNHEY and CDR2 SMNVEV (reference sequence). CDR3 size: 13 residues. The V end was cut by 2 bases, the J end by 4 bases, with 8 bases between. The chain's CDR3 is CASSLVGSTEAFF. The DNA of the CDR3 is TGTGCCAGCAGTTTAGTAGGGAGCACTGAAGCTTTCTTT.